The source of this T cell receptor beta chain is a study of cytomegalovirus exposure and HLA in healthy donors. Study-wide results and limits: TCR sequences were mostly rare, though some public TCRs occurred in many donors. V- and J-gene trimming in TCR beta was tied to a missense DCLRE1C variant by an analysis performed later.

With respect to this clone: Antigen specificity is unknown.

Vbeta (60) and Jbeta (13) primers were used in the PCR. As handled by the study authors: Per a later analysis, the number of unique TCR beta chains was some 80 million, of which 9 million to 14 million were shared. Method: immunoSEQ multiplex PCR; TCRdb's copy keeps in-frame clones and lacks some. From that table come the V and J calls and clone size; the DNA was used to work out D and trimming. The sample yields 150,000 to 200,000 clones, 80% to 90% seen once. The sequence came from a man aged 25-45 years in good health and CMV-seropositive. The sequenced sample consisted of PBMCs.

The chain's CDR3 is CASSLAGTGGVELETQYF. As DNA, the CDR3 is TGCGCCAGCAGCTTGGCCGGGACAGGGGGCGTAGAGTTAGAGACCCAGTACTTC. The V gene is TRBV5-1, the J gene TRBJ2-5; 12 bases are a match to TRBD1. Losses at the gene ends were 0 bases for V and 4 bases for J; bases not matched to a gene: 10. This CDR3 has 18 amino acids. Germline V gene lookup returns CDR1 SGHRS and CDR2 YFSETQ.